The present entry profiles one TCR beta chain with its context. The antigen is unknown. The second PCR ran roughly 7 to 11 cycles with a sample-barcoded 5' primer and J-beta primers. TCRdb re-derived calls from the 5' RACE reads in MiXCR, one entry per CDR3 protein. Of 1.5 million or so distinct CDR3 sequences listed, roughly 43% are singletons. The donors, aged roughly 6 to 90, were healthy Caucasians from Russia. Every participating donor contributed approximately 9.5 milliliters of peripheral blood through a draw. This entry is derived from a study of blood T cells in healthy people across ages. The study, taken as a whole, reports: In long-lived donors, naive CD4+ cell counts and diversity exceeded those of aged donors. The recorded TCR beta diversity per million T cells decreased in a roughly linear manner with age.

The V gene's germline CDR1 is MNHNS and CDR2 SASEGT. This CDR3 region has 17 residues. This chain joins TRBV6-1 and TRBJ2-4, with 12 bases that match TRBD1. TRBJ2-7 matches the DNA end more closely, so the J call is doubtful. The sequencing input was blood. The source is a woman aged 18 to 35 in good health. CDR3 residues: CASRDGTGGSSTYEQYF. The CDR3 DNA is TGTGCCAGCAGGGACGGGACAGGGGGCTCTTCGACCTACGAGCAGTACTTC.